This T cell receptor beta chain stems from a study of human T cells and chemical hapten exposure. Whole-study context: TCR yield per sample varied, mainly due to pooled library volumes.

Each cDNA molecule in the library carried unique molecular identifiers. The authors' processing: Sample TCR totals centred on a median of approximately 96,000, ranging about 20,000 to 690,600. TCRdb re-called the 5' RACE reads through MiXCR, storing one row per CDR3 protein. None of the V and J calls come from the authors' own analysis; TCRdb made them. Of 110,000 to 150,000 distinct CDR3 sequences listed, around 4.4% are singletons. Whole blood that had not been fractionated was the source of extracted total RNA. Points from the study as a whole: The study found that DPC sensitization did not change TCRs above 1 in 1000 frequency.

This clonotype has ten or more counts. Its antigen is currently unknown. The V end was cut by 1 base, the J end by 7 bases, with 14 bases between. The V gene's germline CDR1 is LGHNA and CDR2 YSLEER. There are 14 residues in the CDR3. The chain is built from TRBV4-3 and TRBJ2-7, with a tentative D call TRBD2 (5 bases). The TCR comes from a female donor in good health. The CDR3 sequence is CASSQAVAGGEQYF. Here the CDR3 DNA reads TGCGCCAGCAGCCAAGCCGTCGCCGGCGGGGAGCAGTACTTC.